A single sample gave rise to the 25 T cell receptor beta chains below, sequenced in a study of T cell changes during pregnancy in multiple sclerosis. Repertoires were generated with immunoSEQ multiplex PCR, while TCRdb's copy carries only in-frame clones and drops some. The sample has about 60,000 clones, about 94% seen once. The material sequenced was CD8+ T cells from peripheral blood mononuclear cells, taken in the second trimester of pregnancy. Receptors were obtained from a female donor with multiple sclerosis, enrolled in a pregnancy study.

The chain joins TRBV5-1 to TRBJ2-3; 7 positions match TRBD2. The CDR3 runs to 18 residues. The junction had 14 bases not matched to a gene; V was cut back by 2 bases and J by 2 bases. Germline CDR1 is SGHRS and CDR2 is YFSETQ. CDR3 nucleotide sequence: TGCGCCAGCAGCTTCTACGGGGGGTCCCGGACGATCACAGATACGCAGTATTTT. It yields the protein CASSFYGGSRTITDTQYF. Full variable domain (remainder filled in from reference TRBV5-1 and TRBJ2-3): KAGVTQTPRYLIKTRGQQVTLSCSPISGHRSVSWYQQTPGQGLQFLFEYFSETQRNKGNFPGRFSGRQFSNSRSEMNVSTLELGDSALYLCASSFYGGSRTITDTQYFGPGTRLTVL.

The count of this clone is one. The rearrangement joins TRBV19 to TRBJ2-7; 7 positions match TRBD1. Per germline, CDR1 LNHDA and CDR2 SQIVND (reference sequence). The V gene end was trimmed by 5 bases and the J gene end by 2 bases; junction bases not matched to a gene: 3. This CDR3 region has 13 residues. In DNA, the CDR3 is TGTGCCAGTAGTTGGGACAGTACCTACGAGCAGTACTTC. The encoded protein is CASSWDSTYEQYF.

The sample holds one count of this clone. The chain uses TRBV5-6 and TRBJ2-7, with 13 bases that match TRBD2. CDR3 size: 15 residues. V lost 3 bases and J lost 3; bases outside the gene matches: 3. CDR1 and CDR2 from the germline V gene are SGHDT and YYEEEE. The chain's CDR3 is CASSSGLAGIYEQYF. The CDR3 nucleotides are TGTGCCAGCAGCTCGGGACTAGCGGGGATCTACGAGCAGTACTTC.

The chain couples TRBV27 to TRBJ2-5, with unresolved D. Germline assignment: CDR1 MNHEY and CDR2 SMNVEV (reference sequence). The CDR3 is made up of 13 amino acids. V lost 4 bases and J lost 0, with 6 bases in between. As DNA, the CDR3 is TGTGCCAGCAGTTCCCCTCACCAAGAGACCCAGTACTTC. This gives the protein CASSSPHQETQYF.

CDR3 protein: CASSEGQGTGNTIYF. The CDR3 coding sequence is TGCGCCAGCAGCGAGGGACAGGGCACTGGAAACACCATATATTTT. This chain joins TRBV5-1 and TRBJ1-3; 9 bases agree with TRBD1. The CDR3 has 15 residues. The V gene's germline CDR1 is SGHRS and CDR2 YFSETQ. The V segment lost 4 bases and the J segment 2 bases; nucleotides outside the gene matches: 4. The full variable domain, with the rest looked up from reference TRBV5-1 and TRBJ1-3, is KAGVTQTPRYLIKTRGQQVTLSCSPISGHRSVSWYQQTPGQGLQFLFEYFSETQRNKGNFPGRFSGRQFSNSRSEMNVSTLELGDSALYLCASSEGQGTGNTIYFGEGSWLTVV.

The genes are TRBV7-2 and TRBJ1-5, with 7 bases that match TRBD1. CDR3 length equals 15 residues. The germline gives CDR1 SGHTA, CDR2 FQGNSA. Unmatched junction bases numbered 4, after V lost 1 base and J lost 4 bases. CDR3 sequence reads: CASSLEGQKNQPQHF. The CDR3 bases are TGTGCCAGCAGCTTAGAGGGACAGAAGAATCAGCCCCAGCATTTT.

The chain joins TRBV9 to TRBJ2-7, with D perhaps matching TRBD2 (5 bases). V dropped 3 bases and J dropped 2 bases, with 12 bases sitting between them. The CDR3 runs to 14 residues. Germline V CDR1 and CDR2: SGDLS, YYNGEE. The DNA for the CDR3 is TGTGCCAGCAGCGCGGACTCGTCAGCCTACGAGCAGTACTTC. Amino acid sequence: CASSADSSAYEQYF.

The chain recombines TRBV5-4 with TRBJ2-7, with D possibly matching TRBD1 (5 bases). Germline V gives CDR1 SGHNT, CDR2 YYREEE (reference sequence). The V and J ends lost 4 bases and 5 bases respectively, with 13 bases between them. The CDR3 length is 13 residues. This CDR3 reads CASSAGQGDEQYF. In DNA, the CDR3 is TGTGCCAGCAGCGCCGGACAAGGGGACGAGCAGTACTTC.

This clone turned up a few times. This rearrangement joins TRBV30 to TRBJ1-1; D possibly corresponds to TRBD1 (5 bases). V shed 2 bases and J shed 4 bases, with 11 bases lying between them. The CDR3 sequence is 13 residues long. The germline V gene has CDR1 GTSNPN and CDR2 SVGIG (reference sequence). For the CDR3, the DNA is TGTGCCTGGAGTCCCCTCAGGGCCACTGAAGCTTTCTTT. It yields the protein CAWSPLRATEAFF.

This clone was picked up one time. This chain connects TRBV29-1 to TRBJ2-5; D unclear. The CDR3 is 12 amino acids. From germline, CDR1 is SQVTM and CDR2 ANQGSEA. Trimming cost V 5 bases and J 7 bases, with 14 bases left between them. CDR3 amino acids: CSVSTESRTQYF. CDR3 DNA: TGCAGCGTTTCCACAGAGTCTCGGACCCAGTACTTC. The variable domain in full, with the rest retrieved from reference TRBV29-1 and TRBJ2-5, is SAVISQKPSRDICQRGTSLTIQCQVDSQVTMMFWYRQQPGQSLTLIATANQGSEATYESGFVIDKFPISRPNLTFSTLTVSNMSPEDSSIYLCSVSTESRTQYFGPGTRLLVL.

This clone was detected once. The chain recombines TRBV7-8 with TRBJ1-4; TRBD1 agrees at 7 bases. The CDR3 spans 14 residues. Germline CDR1 and CDR2: SGHVS and FQNEAQ. Trimming took 5 bases from V and 6 from J; bases not matched to a gene: 6. CDR3 bases: TGTGCCAGCAGCCCCGACAGGGAGGATGAAAAACTGTTTTTT. Translated, it gives CASSPDREDEKLFF.

This clone was seen a single time. The CDR3 nucleotides read TGTGCCAGCAGTCCTGGACTGGGAAGCAGGGGCGAGCAGTACTTC. This translates into CASSPGLGSRGEQYF. The J gene is TRBJ2-7, the V gene TRBV2, with a tentative D call TRBD1 (6 bases). The V gene lost 5 bases and the J gene lost 6 bases, with 20 bases spanning the gap. CDR1 and CDR2 from the germline V gene are SNHLY and FYNNEI. The CDR3 runs to 15 residues.

The rearrangement uses TRBV27 and TRBJ2-7; 10 nucleotides match TRBD2. CDR3 length: 16 residues. V lost 5 bases, J lost 5 bases, and 12 bases stayed unmatched. The germline V gene has CDR1 MNHEY and CDR2 SMNVEV (reference sequence). The CDR3 here is CASSPRDSGRFDEQYF. In nucleotides, the CDR3 is TGTGCCAGCAGTCCTCGGGATAGCGGGAGGTTCGACGAGCAGTACTTC.

This chain uses TRBV4-3 with TRBJ2-3, with 7 positions matching TRBD2. The CDR3 runs 16 residues. V lost 5 bases and J lost 2; bases outside the gene matches: 10. Germline-derived CDR1 and CDR2 are LGHNA and YSLEER. This CDR3 is CASSYRLAGDTDTQYF. Written as DNA, the CDR3 is TGCGCCAGCAGCTATCGACTAGCCGGCGACACAGATACGCAGTATTTT.

J is TRBJ1-1 and V is TRBV19; no clear D gene. Germline V gene sequence: CDR1 LNHDA, CDR2 SQIVND (reference sequence). Trimming pared 4 bases from V and 4 bases from J, leaving 13 bases between. This CDR3 contains 14 residues. The chain's CDR3 is CASSTLAYPTEAFF. The CDR3 bases are TGTGCCAGTAGTACCCTAGCCTACCCCACTGAAGCTTTCTTT.

This chain joins TRBV29-1 and TRBJ2-7; 9 nucleotides agree with TRBD1. The length of the CDR3 is 11 residues. J lost 5 bases, V lost 5 bases, and 1 base had no gene match. CDR1 is SQVTM and CDR2 is ANQGSEA in the germline V gene. CDR3 residues: CSVRQGDEQYF. The CDR3, as DNA: TGCAGCGTTCGACAGGGGGACGAGCAGTACTTC.

The genes are TRBV4-2 and TRBJ2-7; D may be TRBD2 (6 bases). The CDR3 has 15 amino acids. Germline V lookup: CDR1 LGHNA, CDR2 YNFKEQ. With 0 bases removed from V and 3 bases from J, the gap between germline ends came to 12 bases. CDR3 residues: CASSQEGHGSYEQYF. The CDR3 DNA is TGTGCCAGCAGCCAAGAGGGTCACGGGAGCTACGAGCAGTACTTC.

The chain links TRBV5-4 to TRBJ2-7, with a possible D match to TRBD1 (5 bases). Looked up from germline, CDR1 is SGHNT and CDR2 is YYREEE (reference sequence). The germline V and J ends were trimmed by 1 base and 3 bases, with 8 bases remaining between them. This CDR3 region has 13 residues. CDR3 nucleotide sequence: TGTGCCAGCAGCTTGCGCGACAGCTACGAGCAGTACTTC. Translation: CASSLRDSYEQYF.

V usage is TRBV18 and J usage is TRBJ2-7; the match to TRBD2 covers 8 bases. CDR3 size: 18 residues. Germline loops: CDR1 KGHSH, CDR2 LQKENI. The ends lost 2 bases at V and 0 bases at J; junction bases unmatched: 12. This chain's CDR3 is CASSPILAGTHLSYEQYF. The CDR3 nucleotides are TGTGCCAGCTCACCAATTTTAGCGGGAACCCATCTCTCCTACGAGCAGTACTTC.

The chain is built from TRBV6-1 and TRBJ1-5, with D unresolved. V was shortened by 1 base and J by 6 bases, with 13 bases between the two germline ends. The CDR3 consists of 15 residues. Per the germline V gene, CDR1 is MNHNS and CDR2 is SASEGT. DNA of the CDR3: TGTGCCAGCAGTGAAGGGCGACGGGCGGGTCAGCCCCAGCATTTT. Translation gives CASSEGRRAGQPQHF.

The chain links TRBV29-1 to TRBJ1-1, with 8 bases lining up with TRBD1. Germline CDR1 is SQVTM and CDR2 is ANQGSEA. The CDR3 consists of 13 residues. Trimming removed 8 bases from V and 4 bases from J; junction bases left unmatched: 9. CDR3 loop: CSSQAGQVTEAFF. The CDR3 DNA sequence: TGCAGCTCCCAGGCGGGACAGGTCACTGAAGCTTTCTTT.

J is TRBJ1-2 and V is TRBV7-9, with TRBD1 identical over 8 bases. In germline, CDR1 is SEHNR, CDR2 FQNEAQ (reference sequence). This CDR3 region has 16 residues. V gave up 5 bases and J gave up 3 bases; unmatched junction bases: 11. The chain's CDR3 is CASSDGQGASDYGYTF. DNA of the CDR3: TGTGCCAGCAGCGACGGGCAGGGGGCCTCTGACTATGGCTACACCTTC.

This chain uses TRBV29-1 with TRBJ2-5; tentatively, D is TRBD1 (5 bases). Germline lookup yields CDR1 SQVTM and CDR2 ANQGSEA. CDR3 length: 13 residues. The V gene lost 5 bases and the J gene lost 1 base, with 11 bases spanning the gap. The CDR3 spells CSVPGIPQETQYF. CDR3 nucleotides: TGCAGCGTTCCAGGGATCCCCCAAGAGACCCAGTACTTC.

The rearrangement uses TRBV30 and TRBJ2-1, with D perhaps TRBD1 (5 bases). V lost 2 bases, J lost 7 bases, and 15 bases lay in between. This CDR3 spans 14 amino acids. The germline CDR1 and CDR2 sequences are GTSNPN and SVGIG (reference sequence). The DNA of the CDR3 is TGTGCCTGGAGTCCAGGGTGGGGCCTTAATGAGCAGTTCTTC. This encodes CAWSPGWGLNEQFF.

The chain uses TRBV5-6 and TRBJ2-7; 9 bases fit TRBD1. The J segment lost 7 bases and the V segment lost 2 bases, leaving 7 bases of the junction unmatched. The CDR3 runs to 14 residues. Germline V gene sequence: CDR1 SGHDT, CDR2 YYEEEE. The DNA of the CDR3 is TGTGCCAGCAGCTTCGGACAGGGGCCGGGGGAGCAGTACTTC. The encoded protein is CASSFGQGPGEQYF.